The 28 T cell receptor beta chains reported below all come from one sample, sequenced in a study of beta chain features in type 1 diabetes. As every portion of the isolated RNA was reverse transcribed, the sequencing read expressed TCRB transcripts. Method: immunoSEQ multiplex PCR; TCRdb's copy keeps in-frame clones and lacks some. The data show over 100,000 clones, less than 40% seen once. The sample taken for sequencing was stem cell memory CD4+ T cells from blood. The source is a young woman in good health.

V and J are TRBV5-4 and TRBJ2-2, with 9 bases that match TRBD2. CDR3 size: 15 residues. Germline CDR1 reads SGHNT; CDR2 reads YYREEE (reference sequence). After removal of 6 bases from V and 1 base from J, the junction contained 4 bases not matched to a gene. CDR3 nucleotides: TGTGCCAGCACCACAGCGGGAGGGAACACCGGGGAGCTGTTTTTT. Protein: CASTTAGGNTGELFF.

V gene TRBV2 combines with J gene TRBJ2-1; no clear D. Trimming left V 4 bases short and J 4 bases short, with 17 bases between. There are 16 residues in the CDR3. The V gene's germline CDR1 is SNHLY and CDR2 FYNNEI. The chain's CDR3 is CASSGPYGGTYNEQFF. CDR3 sequence (DNA): TGTGCCAGCAGTGGGCCCTATGGCGGAACTTACAATGAGCAGTTCTTC.

This rearrangement joins TRBV5-4 to TRBJ2-7; D perhaps matches TRBD1 (6 bases). The V and J ends lost 3 bases and 4 bases respectively, with 14 bases between them. The germline gives CDR1 SGHNT, CDR2 YYREEE (reference sequence). This CDR3 is built from 14 residues. The CDR3 sequence: CASSSGGRKYEQYF. In DNA, the CDR3 is TGTGCCAGCAGCTCTGGGGGCAGAAAATACGAGCAGTACTTC.

The rearrangement uses TRBV11-2 and TRBJ2-7, with 8 bases matching TRBD2. In germline, CDR1 is SGHAT, CDR2 FQNNGV. Unmatched junction bases numbered 9, after V lost 4 bases and J lost 10 bases. The CDR3 covers 13 residues. The CDR3 region is CASSSYFSGTQYF. The CDR3 nucleotides are TGTGCCAGCAGCTCCTATTTTAGCGGGACTCAGTACTTC.

This clone was recorded once. This chain uses TRBV28 with TRBJ2-3, with 13 bases lining up with TRBD2. V dropped 7 bases and J dropped 4; count of bases not matched to a gene: 5. This CDR3 has 15 amino acids. CDR1 and CDR2 (germline): MDHEN, SYDVKM. The CDR3 is CASNPLAGGADTQYF. Written as DNA, the CDR3 is TGTGCCAGCAACCCACTAGCGGGAGGGGCAGATACGCAGTATTTT.

This clone has just a few counts. The chain recombines TRBV7-2 with TRBJ2-1, with TRBD2 matching over 15 bases. The germline V gene encodes CDR1 SGHTA and CDR2 FQGNSA. V was clipped by 3 bases and J by 6 bases; unmatched bases: 6. The length of the CDR3 is 17 residues. Written as DNA, the CDR3 is TGTGCCAGCAGCTTCTACCCGGGACTAGCGGGAGGCAATGAGCAGTTCTTC. Encoded protein: CASSFYPGLAGGNEQFF.

As DNA, the CDR3 is TGCGCCAGCAGCCAAGAGATGACAGGTCCTAAGACCTTC. The encoded protein is CASSQEMTGPKTF. The chain is built from TRBV4-1 and TRBJ1-2; D might be TRBD1 (6 bases). The V and J ends lost 0 bases and 14 bases respectively, with 16 bases between them. Germline V gene lookup returns CDR1 MGHRA and CDR2 YSYEKL. The CDR3 is 13 residues long.

This clone was picked up a small number of times. This rearrangement joins TRBV7-2 to TRBJ1-2; 8 bases fit TRBD1. V lost 0 bases to trimming and J lost 4 bases; unmatched junction nucleotides: 10. CDR1 is SGHTA, CDR2 FQGNSA, per germline. This CDR3 region has 17 residues. The CDR3 here is CASSLAPGAGGSYGYTF. CDR3 sequence (DNA): TGTGCCAGCAGCTTAGCGCCAGGGGCAGGGGGCAGCTATGGCTACACCTTC.

V is TRBV20-1 and J is TRBJ2-1; D call uncertain. Trimming pared 2 bases from V and 8 bases from J, leaving 7 bases between. The CDR3 consists of 11 residues. Germline lookup yields CDR1 DFQATT and CDR2 SNEGSKA (reference sequence). The CDR3 DNA is TGCAGTGCTAGACTGCGTTATGAGCAGTTCTTC. Translated: CSARLRYEQFF.

This clone was recorded only once. The chain employs TRBV12-2 and TRBJ1-2; TRBD1, the table's D call, lacks a check against the DNA. TRBV12-2 is an annotated pseudogene. This CDR3 is 15 amino acids long. The CDR3 DNA is TGTGCAAGTCGCTTAAGATGGGGCAAAGTTGATGGCTACACCTTC. This encodes CASRLRWGKVDGYTF.

This clone was found a few times. V gene TRBV28 combines with J gene TRBJ1-5, with a weak D call TRBD1 (5 bases). The CDR3 spans 16 residues. CDR1 is MDHEN and CDR2 is SYDVKM in the germline V gene. V lost 3 bases, J lost 1 base, and 13 bases lay in between. This chain's CDR3 is CASSFQGFGSNQPQHF. Here the CDR3 DNA reads TGTGCCAGCAGTTTTCAGGGCTTTGGGAGCAATCAGCCCCAGCATTTT.

The genes are TRBV5-4 and TRBJ2-5; the D gene is possibly TRBD2 (6 bases). V shed 3 bases and J shed 1 base, with 10 bases lying between them. The germline V gene encodes CDR1 SGHNT and CDR2 YYREEE (reference sequence). CDR3 length equals 14 residues. The CDR3: CASSSLALQETQYF. For the CDR3, the DNA is TGTGCCAGCAGCTCCCTAGCGCTCCAAGAGACCCAGTACTTC.

The CDR3 spells CASSSPVPSSYNEQFF. In DNA form, the CDR3 reads TGTGCCAGCAGTTCCCCCGTTCCGAGCTCCTACAATGAGCAGTTCTTC. The chain carries TRBV28 and TRBJ2-1; D is uncertain. Per the germline V gene, CDR1 is MDHEN and CDR2 is SYDVKM. This CDR3 has 16 amino acids. V lost 4 bases to trimming and J lost 0 bases, with 13 bases between them.

The rearrangement uses TRBV19 and TRBJ2-3; D may be TRBD1 (6 bases). Germline CDR1 LNHDA, CDR2 SQIVND (reference sequence). V was pared by 3 bases and J by 0 bases, with 16 bases between. This CDR3 has 17 residues. In DNA form, the CDR3 reads TGTGCCAGTAGTATTAATTTTGGCAGGGGAAGCACAGATACGCAGTATTTT. It specifies CASSINFGRGSTDTQYF.

This clone has just a few counts. The CDR3 loop is CASNLAGYEQYF. The CDR3 DNA follows: TGTGCCAGCAATCTAGCGGGATACGAGCAGTACTTC. This sequence joins TRBV6-6 and TRBJ2-7; 9 nucleotides match TRBD2. The CDR3 totals 12 residues. Germline CDR1 reads MNHNY; CDR2 reads SVGAGI (reference sequence). Trimming at V came to 7 bases and at J to 4 bases, leaving 2 bases not matched to a gene.

The J gene is TRBJ2-3, the V gene TRBV4-2; 9 bases match TRBD2. Germline CDR1 and CDR2: LGHNA and YNFKEQ. With 1 base clipped from V and 4 bases from J, the junction kept 9 bases outside the gene matches. This CDR3 is 17 amino acids long. CDR3 loop: CASSQGGGRAGADTQYF. As DNA, the CDR3 is TGTGCCAGCAGCCAAGGCGGCGGGAGGGCCGGGGCAGATACGCAGTATTTT.

V gene TRBV6-5 combines with J gene TRBJ1-1; 8 bases agree with TRBD1. Trimming at V came to 6 bases and at J to 5 bases, leaving 11 bases not matched to a gene. Germline CDR1 MNHEY, CDR2 SVGAGI. CDR3 size: 15 residues. The CDR3, as DNA: TGTGCCAGCAGGCCCGACAGGGGAACGGGGACTGAAGCTTTCTTT. This gives the protein CASRPDRGTGTEAFF.

V and J are TRBV4-1 and TRBJ1-2; D possibly corresponds to TRBD1 (6 bases). V lost 2 bases and J 5 bases, leaving 12 bases between the germline ends. Germline CDR1 is MGHRA and CDR2 is YSYEKL. This CDR3 contains 14 residues. CDR3 DNA sequence: TGCGCCAGCAGCCAACAGGGGAAGGGATATGGCTACACCTTC. It yields the protein CASSQQGKGYGYTF.

The sample holds a few counts of this clone. The chain links TRBV7-9 to TRBJ2-3; 7 bases agree with TRBD2. This CDR3 has 16 amino acids. J lost 4 bases, V lost 4 bases, and 11 bases had no gene match. Germline CDR1 SEHNR, CDR2 FQNEAQ (reference sequence). The CDR3 DNA reads as TGTGCCAGCAGCTACCCTCTCGGGAGGCGCGCAGATACGCAGTATTTT. This translates into CASSYPLGRRADTQYF. Filled out from reference TRBV7-9 and TRBJ2-3, the complete variable domain reads DTGVSQNPRHKITKRGQNVTFRCDPISEHNRLYWYRQTLGQGPEFLTYFQNEAQLEKSRLLSDRFSAERPKGSFSTLEIQRTEQGDSAMYLCASSYPLGRRADTQYFGPGTRLTVL.

The chain couples TRBV2 to TRBJ1-2, with TRBD1 identical over 7 bases. The CDR3 length is 14 residues. V was pared by 6 bases and J by 4 bases, with 8 bases of the junction left unmatched. The germline V gene encodes CDR1 SNHLY and CDR2 FYNNEI. The CDR3 loop is CASRNRGNLYGYTF. CDR3 nucleotide sequence: TGTGCCAGCAGAAACAGGGGTAATCTCTATGGCTACACCTTC.

This clone was picked up many times. The chain joins TRBV29-1 to TRBJ2-5; D remains ambiguous. The ends were cut back, 4 bases at V and 5 bases at J, with 5 bases in the middle. The germline V gene encodes CDR1 SQVTM and CDR2 ANQGSEA. The CDR3 spans 10 residues. This CDR3 is CSVVLETQYF. The CDR3 DNA follows: TGCAGCGTTGTCCTCGAGACCCAGTACTTC.

This clone was detected a few times. V usage is TRBV6-5 and J usage is TRBJ2-7; 10 bases agree with TRBD1. The J segment lost 7 bases and the V segment lost 6 bases, leaving 9 bases of the junction unmatched. The CDR3 totals 14 residues. Germline lookup yields CDR1 MNHEY and CDR2 SVGAGI. The CDR3 nucleotides are TGTGCCAGCAGGAGGACAGGGGGTCGGGGGGAGCAGTACTTC. Translating it yields CASRRTGGRGEQYF.

This rearrangement joins TRBV2 to TRBJ2-7; D not resolved. CDR3 length equals 14 residues. Germline V gives CDR1 SNHLY, CDR2 FYNNEI. Trimming removed 5 bases at V and 2 bases at J, with 13 bases between. DNA of the CDR3: TGTGCCAGCAGTCCCTACGGAGAGCCCTACGAGCAGTACTTC. It is translated as CASSPYGEPYEQYF.

The rearrangement uses TRBV20-1 and TRBJ2-7, with D unclear. CDR3 length: 9 residues. Trimming left V 3 bases short and J 6 bases short, with 3 bases between. Germline CDR1 is DFQATT and CDR2 is SNEGSKA (reference sequence). The CDR3 region is CSARSEQYF. The CDR3 DNA reads as TGCAGTGCTAGGAGCGAGCAGTACTTC.

The rearrangement uses TRBV25-1 and TRBJ1-2; D is possibly TRBD1 (6 bases). Germline V gene lookup returns CDR1 MGHDK and CDR2 SYGVNS. Trimming took 1 base from V and 7 from J, leaving 13 bases between them. The length of the CDR3 is 14 residues. CDR3 sequence (DNA): TGTGCCAGCAGTGAATTGGGGGCTCGACGTGGCTACACCTTC. Translating it yields CASSELGARRGYTF.

The genes are TRBV18 and TRBJ2-1; D gene ambiguous. V was shortened by 4 bases and J by 4 bases, with 11 bases between the two germline ends. In germline, CDR1 is KGHSH, CDR2 LQKENI. The CDR3 is 14 amino acids. The CDR3 nucleotides read TGTGCCAGCTCACTAATCTCTCGGTACAATGAGCAGTTCTTC. Encoded protein: CASSLISRYNEQFF.

This clone was observed a few times. The rearrangement links TRBV5-1 to TRBJ1-1; the D is unclear. CDR3 length: 16 residues. Germline CDR1 is SGHRS and CDR2 is YFSETQ. Trimming removed 0 bases at V and 3 bases at J, with 15 bases between. CDR3 loop: CASSLAGSTVYTEAFF. In DNA form, the CDR3 reads TGCGCCAGCAGCTTGGCCGGTAGCACGGTGTACACTGAAGCTTTCTTT.

This clone was detected only a few times. As DNA, the CDR3 is TGTGCCAGCAGCTTAGGTCGGGGATCCACTGAAGCTTTCTTT. Its protein is CASSLGRGSTEAFF. The rearrangement joins TRBV7-2 to TRBJ1-1; D not resolved. V lost 1 base, J lost 4 bases, and 10 bases lay in between. CDR1 is SGHTA, CDR2 FQGNSA, per germline. The CDR3 is made up of 14 amino acids.